These T cell receptor beta chains were read from a single sample in a study of blood T cell repertoires in COVID-19. Using immunoSEQ multiplex PCR, the repertoire was profiled, and TCRdb retains in-frame clones only, with some absent. This table has more than 85,000 clones, roughly 88% appearing once. Sequencing was performed on peripheral blood. These receptors originate from a man aged 50-60 years with COVID-19, enrolled during active disease. Each CDR3 is given with its conserved first and last residue. Fields, in order: CDR3 protein, CDR3 DNA, J gene, D gene, V gene, clone size. A D gene is named only where the DNA matches it firmly. Clone size is not always given. Where it is, it says once, few, many or a class for expanded clones.

CASSSLPDRGHGNGYTF TGTGCCAGCAGCTCCTTGCCAGACAGGGGGCATGGAAATGGCTACACCTTC TRBJ1-2 TRBD1 TRBV5-5 -
CATSRDQIVDRGDSPLHF TGTGCCACCAGCAGAGATCAGATTGTAGACAGGGGGGATTCACCCCTCCACTTT TRBJ1-6 TRBD1 TRBV15 -
CASSHRTSGGAFEQYF TGTGCCAGCAGCCACAGGACTAGCGGGGGGGCTTTCGAGCAGTACTTC TRBJ2-7 TRBD2 TRBV11-2 -
CASSEQGVYQPQHF TGTGCCAGCAGTGAACAGGGGGTCTATCAGCCCCAGCATTTT TRBJ1-5 TRBD1 TRBV2 -
CAWNDRPTGELFF TGTGCCTGGAATGACAGACCCACCGGGGAGCTGTTTTTT TRBJ2-2 - TRBV30 -
CASMREPEAFF TGTGCCAGCATGAGGGAGCCTGAAGCTTTCTTT TRBJ1-1 - TRBV2 once
CASSLAGGNEQFF TGTGCCAGCAGCTTAGCCGGAGGCAATGAGCAGTTCTTC TRBJ2-1 - TRBV7-2 -
CASSLEGRGPETQYF TGTGCCAGCAGCTTAGAAGGAAGGGGGCCTGAGACCCAGTACTTC TRBJ2-5 TRBD1 TRBV7-2 -
CAWSVLSPGELFF TGTGCCTGGAGTGTACTCTCACCCGGGGAGCTGTTTTTT TRBJ2-2 - TRBV30 -
CASSRQLPYEQYF TGTGCCAGCAGCCGACAGCTTCCCTACGAGCAGTACTTC TRBJ2-7 - TRBV28 -
CASSSSGLYEQYF - TRBJ2-7 - TRBV6-5 -
CASSVGGTASGNTIYF TGTGCCAGCAGCGTAGGGGGGACAGCCTCTGGAAACACCATATATTTT TRBJ1-3 TRBD1 TRBV9 -
CASSHEQYGYTF TGCGCCAGCAGCCATGAACAGTACGGCTACACCTTC TRBJ1-2 - TRBV4-1 once
CAIPGHRAYEQYF TGCGCCATCCCGGGACACCGAGCCTACGAGCAGTACTTC TRBJ2-7 - TRBV23-1 -
CASSPREGWDNSPLHF TGTGCCAGCTCACCACGTGAGGGTTGGGATAATTCACCCCTCCACTTT TRBJ1-6 - TRBV18 -
CASSPGGLQGAQPQHF TGCGCCAGCAGCCCGGGGGGTTTACAGGGGGCTCAGCCCCAGCATTTT TRBJ1-5 TRBD1 TRBV5-1 once
CASRVAGEETQYF TGTGCCAGTAGGGTCGCAGGGGAAGAGACCCAGTACTTC TRBJ2-5 - TRBV19 -
CASSRTGNTEAFF TGTGCCAGCAGTCGGACGGGGAACACTGAGGCTTTCTTT TRBJ1-1 - TRBV5-5 -
CASSVVTGGQPQHF TGTGCCAGCAGCGTAGTTACAGGGGGGCAGCCCCAGCATTTT TRBJ1-5 TRBD1 TRBV9 -
CASSQEEGRQNYGYTF TGCGCCAGCAGCCAAGAAGAGGGGAGGCAGAACTATGGCTACACCTTC TRBJ1-2 - TRBV4-1 -
CSGGEATGEEQYF TGCAGCGGTGGCGAAGCGACAGGGGAGGAGCAGTACTTC TRBJ2-7 TRBD1 TRBV29-1 -
CASSLRTTSSYNEQFF TGTGCCAGCAGTTTGAGGACTACCAGCTCCTACAATGAGCAGTTCTTC TRBJ2-1 - TRBV6-2/TRBV6-3 -
CASSDWGGTGELFF TGTGCCAGCAGTGACTGGGGGGGCACCGGGGAGCTGTTTTTT TRBJ2-2 TRBD2 TRBV6-4 -
CAWRNKGVGETQYF TGTGCCTGGAGGAATAAAGGGGTAGGGGAGACCCAGTACTTC TRBJ2-5 - TRBV30 -
CASSLAYRDASGNTIYF TGTGCCAGCAGCTTGGCGTACAGGGACGCCTCTGGAAACACCATATATTTT TRBJ1-3 - TRBV5-6 -
CAWSDPARQGGQPQHF TGTGCCTGGAGTGACCCTGCCAGGCAAGGGGGTCAGCCCCAGCATTTT TRBJ1-5 - TRBV30 once
CAWSLTGKGGNTIYF TGTGCCTGGAGCCTGACAGGGAAAGGTGGAAACACCATATATTTT TRBJ1-3 TRBD1 TRBV30 -
CASSPPGQTYEQYF TGTGCCAGCAGCCCCCCGGGACAAACATACGAGCAGTACTTC TRBJ2-7 - TRBV9 few
CASSKARGQGSFNQPQHF TGTGCCAGCAGCAAAGCGCGGGGACAGGGGTCTTTCAATCAGCCCCAGCATTTT TRBJ1-5 - TRBV21-1 -
CASSQAGSYEQYF TGCGCCAGCAGCCAAGCAGGGTCCTACGAGCAGTACTTC TRBJ2-7 - TRBV4-1 -
CASSLGASLGGEQFF TGTGCCAGCAGCTTAGGGGCCAGCCTCGGGGGTGAGCAGTTCTTC TRBJ2-1 - TRBV7-2 -
CAWSVEGNQPQHF TGTGCCTGGAGTGTAGAGGGCAATCAGCCCCAGCATTTT TRBJ1-5 - TRBV30 -
CASSDSRTSGAPFTREYF TGTGCCAGCAGTGACTCCAGGACTAGCGGGGCACCATTTACGAGGGAGTACTTC TRBJ2-7 TRBD2 TRBV6-4 -
CASSTGTSYRSTEAFF TGCGCCAGCAGCACCGGGACAAGTTACCGTAGCACTGAAGCTTTCTTT TRBJ1-1 - TRBV5-1 few
CASSFSGTGVVANYGYTF TGTGCCAGCAGCTTTTCCGGGACAGGGGTAGTAGCTAACTATGGCTACACCTTC TRBJ1-2 TRBD1 TRBV5-6 few
CASSSANTGELFF TGTGCCAGCAGCTCGGCGAACACCGGGGAGCTGTTTTTT TRBJ2-2 - TRBV7-3 -
CASRTPGQTKSSGNTIYF TGTGCCAGCAGAACCCCGGGACAGACTAAGAGCTCTGGAAACACCATATATTTT TRBJ1-3 TRBD1 TRBV19 -
CASSFPIQGLYGYTF TGTGCCAGCAGTTTTCCCATACAGGGTCTCTATGGCTACACCTTC TRBJ1-2 - TRBV28 -
CASSLYGGGDEQFF TGTGCCAGCAGTTTATATGGGGGGGGCGATGAGCAGTTCTTC TRBJ2-1 - TRBV28 -
CASRQTGGRTEAFF TGTGCCAGCAGACAGACAGGGGGCAGGACTGAAGCTTTCTTT TRBJ1-1 TRBD1 TRBV7-2 -
CASSQGGNTDTQYF TGTGCCAGCAGCCAAGGCGGGAACACAGATACGCAGTATTTT TRBJ2-3 - TRBV3-1/TRBV3-2 -
CASSLGGARDYGYTF TGTGCCAGCAGCTTGGGGGGGGCGCGTGACTATGGCTACACCTTC TRBJ1-2 - TRBV7-2 once
CASSYYPGWTEAFF TGTGCCAGCAGTTATTACCCAGGGTGGACTGAAGCTTTCTTT TRBJ1-1 - TRBV6-9 once